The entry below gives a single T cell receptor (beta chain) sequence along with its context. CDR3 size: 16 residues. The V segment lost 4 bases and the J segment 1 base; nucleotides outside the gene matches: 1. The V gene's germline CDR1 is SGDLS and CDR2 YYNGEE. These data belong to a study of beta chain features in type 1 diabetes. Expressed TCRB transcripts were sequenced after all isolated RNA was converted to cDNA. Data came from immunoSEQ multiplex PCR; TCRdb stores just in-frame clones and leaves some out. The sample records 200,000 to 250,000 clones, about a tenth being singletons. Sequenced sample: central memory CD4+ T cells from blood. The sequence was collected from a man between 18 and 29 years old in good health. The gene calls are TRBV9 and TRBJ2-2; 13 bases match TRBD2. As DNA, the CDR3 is TGTGCCAGCAGCCGACTAGCGGGAGGGAACACCGGGGAGCTGTTTTTT. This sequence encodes CASSRLAGGNTGELFF. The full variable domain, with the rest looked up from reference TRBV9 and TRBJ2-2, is DSGVTQTPKHLITATGQRVTLRCSPRSGDLSVYWYQQSLDQGLQFLIQYYNGEERAKGNILERFSAQQFPDLHSELNLSSLELGDSALYFCASSRLAGGNTGELFFGEGSRLTVL.